This T cell receptor (beta chain) originates from a study of shared clonotypes between healthy human individuals. At the level of the study: CD4 naive and CD4 memory each took three plates per donor, while CD8 naive took two and CD8 memory one.

Germline trimming cut 2 bases from V and 6 bases from J; bases unmatched to any gene: 6. This CDR3 has 14 residues. In germline, CDR1 is SNHLY, CDR2 FYNNEI. This table comes from immunoSEQ multiplex PCR, and its TCRdb copy is limited to in-frame clones, with some not included. Seen here are roughly 2 million clones, roughly 95% observed once, and the top ten hold 0.13%. Sequenced material: naive CD4+ T cells sorted from blood. Subset denoted: CD45RA+ positively selected. The sequence was obtained from a man aged 18 to 30 in good health. The chain carries TRBV2 and TRBJ1-2; 7 positions agree with TRBD1. The CDR3: CASSEWQGVDGYTF. In DNA form, the CDR3 reads TGTGCCAGCAGTGAATGGCAGGGGGTGGATGGCTACACCTTC.